This TCR beta chain was identified in a study of T cell responses to AZD1222 COVID-19 vaccine. Study outcomes and limitations: Targeting of unmutated variant regions was reportedly seen in nearly half of spike-specific TCRs.

Germline assignment: CDR1 MNHEY and CDR2 SMNVEV (reference sequence). This CDR3 region has 11 residues. Trimming stripped 4 bases from V and 6 bases from J, with 7 bases between. Note on this clone: Antigen unknown.

Data came from immunoSEQ multiplex PCR; TCRdb stores just in-frame clones and leaves some out. The sample lists 100,000 to 150,000 clones; less than 95% were seen once. The sequencing here drew on peripheral blood, taken on day 0 of MenACWY control vaccination. The receptor was isolated from an adult in good health. The chain has TRBV27 and TRBJ2-7; perhaps TRBD1 as D (5 bases). CDR3 in DNA: TGTGCCAGCAGTTCAGGGTTCGAGCAGTACTTC. This sequence encodes CASSSGFEQYF.